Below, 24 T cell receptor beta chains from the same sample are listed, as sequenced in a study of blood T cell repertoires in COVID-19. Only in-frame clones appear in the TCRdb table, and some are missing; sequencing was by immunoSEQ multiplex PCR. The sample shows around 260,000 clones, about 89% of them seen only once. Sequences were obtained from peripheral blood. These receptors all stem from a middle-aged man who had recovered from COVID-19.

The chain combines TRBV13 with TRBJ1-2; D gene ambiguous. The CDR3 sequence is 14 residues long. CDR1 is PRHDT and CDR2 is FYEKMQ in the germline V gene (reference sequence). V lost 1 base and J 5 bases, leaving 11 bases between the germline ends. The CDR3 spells CASSLEVAAYGYTF. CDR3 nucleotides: TGTGCCAGCAGCTTAGAGGTTGCGGCTTATGGCTACACCTTC.

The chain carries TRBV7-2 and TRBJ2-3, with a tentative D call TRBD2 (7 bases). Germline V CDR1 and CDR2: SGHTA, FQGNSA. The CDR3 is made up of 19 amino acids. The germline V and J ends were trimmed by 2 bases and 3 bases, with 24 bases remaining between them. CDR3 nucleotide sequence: TGTGCCAGCAGCTTACTACCCACCAGGGGAGCGGGGAGGACAGATACGCAGTATTTT. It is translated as CASSLLPTRGAGRTDTQYF.

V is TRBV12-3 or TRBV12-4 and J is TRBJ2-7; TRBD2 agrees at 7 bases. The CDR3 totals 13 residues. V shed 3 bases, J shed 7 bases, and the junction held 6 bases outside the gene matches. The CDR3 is CASSFKPGGEQYF. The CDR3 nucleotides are TGTGCCAGCAGTTTTAAACCCGGGGGGGAGCAGTACTTC.

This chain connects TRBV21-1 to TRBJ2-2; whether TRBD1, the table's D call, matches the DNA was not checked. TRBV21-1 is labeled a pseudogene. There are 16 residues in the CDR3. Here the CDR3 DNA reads TGTGCCAGCAGCAAAGCGGCAGGCACCTGCACCGGGGAGCTGTTTTTT. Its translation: CASSKAAGTCTGELFF.

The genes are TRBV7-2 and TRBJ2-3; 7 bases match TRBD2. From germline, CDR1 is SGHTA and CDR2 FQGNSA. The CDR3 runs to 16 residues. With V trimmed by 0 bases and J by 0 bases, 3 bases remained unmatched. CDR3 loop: CASSLAGGGSTDTQYF. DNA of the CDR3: TGTGCCAGCAGCTTAGCTGGCGGGGGTAGCACAGATACGCAGTATTTT.

In nucleotides, the CDR3 is TGCGCCACCACGCGGGGGGCACTTGGAGATACGCAGTATTTT. This sequence encodes CATTRGALGDTQYF. The chain uses TRBV10-2 and TRBJ2-3, with 8 positions matching TRBD2. Germline CDR1 is WSHSY and CDR2 is SAAADI. Trimming took 10 bases from V and 5 from J; bases not matched to a gene: 11. The CDR3 spans 14 residues.

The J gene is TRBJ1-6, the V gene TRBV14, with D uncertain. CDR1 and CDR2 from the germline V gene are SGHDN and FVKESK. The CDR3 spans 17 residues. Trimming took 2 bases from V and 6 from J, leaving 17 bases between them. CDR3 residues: CASSQTVGLSGNSPLHF. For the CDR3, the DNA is TGTGCCAGCAGCCAAACCGTTGGACTTAGCGGTAATTCACCCCTCCACTTT.

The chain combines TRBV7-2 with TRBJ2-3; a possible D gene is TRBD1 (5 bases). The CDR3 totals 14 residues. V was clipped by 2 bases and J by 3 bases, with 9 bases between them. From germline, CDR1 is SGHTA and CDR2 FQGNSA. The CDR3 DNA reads TGTGCCAGCAGCTTATCAAGGACAACAGATACGCAGTATTTT. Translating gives CASSLSRTTDTQYF.

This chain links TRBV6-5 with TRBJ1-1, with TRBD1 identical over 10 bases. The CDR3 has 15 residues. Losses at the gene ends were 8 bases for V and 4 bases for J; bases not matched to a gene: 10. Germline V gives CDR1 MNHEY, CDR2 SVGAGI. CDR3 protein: CASFRDRGWGTEAFF. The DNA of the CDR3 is TGTGCCAGCTTTAGGGACAGGGGATGGGGCACTGAAGCTTTCTTT.

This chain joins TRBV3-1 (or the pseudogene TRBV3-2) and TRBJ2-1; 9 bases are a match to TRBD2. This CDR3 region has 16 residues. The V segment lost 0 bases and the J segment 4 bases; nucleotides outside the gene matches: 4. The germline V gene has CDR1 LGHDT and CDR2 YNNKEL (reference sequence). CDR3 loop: CASSQDPLAGYNEQFF. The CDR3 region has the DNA TGTGCCAGCAGCCAAGATCCCCTAGCGGGGTACAATGAGCAGTTCTTC.

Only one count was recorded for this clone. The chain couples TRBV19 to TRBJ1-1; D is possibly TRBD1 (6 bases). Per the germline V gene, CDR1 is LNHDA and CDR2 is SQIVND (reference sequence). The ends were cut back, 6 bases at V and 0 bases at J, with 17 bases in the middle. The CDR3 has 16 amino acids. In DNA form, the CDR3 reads TGTGCCAGTAGGGGGAGACAGGAAGGCATGAACACTGAAGCTTTCTTT. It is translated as CASRGRQEGMNTEAFF.

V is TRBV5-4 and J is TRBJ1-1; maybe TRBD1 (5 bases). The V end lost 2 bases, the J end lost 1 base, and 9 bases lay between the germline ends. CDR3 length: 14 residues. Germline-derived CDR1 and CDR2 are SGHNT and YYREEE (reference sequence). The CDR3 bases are TGTGCCAGCAGCTTTACAGGCTCGAACACTGAAGCTTTCTTT. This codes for CASSFTGSNTEAFF.

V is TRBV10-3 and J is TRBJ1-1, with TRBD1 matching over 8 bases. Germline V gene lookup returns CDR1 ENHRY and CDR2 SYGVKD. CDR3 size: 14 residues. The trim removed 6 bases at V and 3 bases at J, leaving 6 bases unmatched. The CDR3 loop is CAISRTGGDTEAFF. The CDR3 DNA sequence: TGTGCCATCAGCCGCACAGGGGGGGACACTGAAGCTTTCTTT.

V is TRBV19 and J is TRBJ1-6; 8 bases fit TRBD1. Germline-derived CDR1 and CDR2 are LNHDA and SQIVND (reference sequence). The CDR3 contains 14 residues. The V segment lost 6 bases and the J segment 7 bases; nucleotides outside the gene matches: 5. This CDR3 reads CASRDRAANSPLHF. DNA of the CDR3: TGTGCCAGTAGGGACAGGGCGGCGAATTCACCCCTCCACTTT.

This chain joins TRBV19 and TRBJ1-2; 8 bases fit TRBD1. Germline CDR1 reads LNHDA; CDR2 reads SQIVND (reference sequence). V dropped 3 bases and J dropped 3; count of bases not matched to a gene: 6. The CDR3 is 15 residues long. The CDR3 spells CASSIIRGLDYGYTF. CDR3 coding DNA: TGTGCCAGTAGTATCATCAGGGGGCTCGACTATGGCTACACCTTC.

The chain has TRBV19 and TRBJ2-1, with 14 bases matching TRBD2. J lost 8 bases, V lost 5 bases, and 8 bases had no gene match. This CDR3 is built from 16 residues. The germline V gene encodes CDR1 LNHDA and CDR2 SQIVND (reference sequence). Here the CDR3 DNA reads TGTGCCAGTAGTCGGGGACTAGCGGGAGTCTGGCATGAGCAGTTCTTC. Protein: CASSRGLAGVWHEQFF.

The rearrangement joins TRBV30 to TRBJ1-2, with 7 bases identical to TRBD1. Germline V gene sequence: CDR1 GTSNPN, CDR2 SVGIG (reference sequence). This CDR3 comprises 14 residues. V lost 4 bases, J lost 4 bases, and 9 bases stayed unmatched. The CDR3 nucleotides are TGTGCCTGGAAACCCCAGGGGGTAAGCTATGGCTACACCTTC. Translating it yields CAWKPQGVSYGYTF. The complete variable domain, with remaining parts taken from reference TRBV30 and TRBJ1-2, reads SQTIHQWPATLVQPVGSPLSLECTVEGTSNPNLYWYRQAAGRGLQLLFYSVGIGQISSEVPQNLSASRPQDRQFILSSKKLLLSDSGFYLCAWKPQGVSYGYTFGSGTRLTVV.

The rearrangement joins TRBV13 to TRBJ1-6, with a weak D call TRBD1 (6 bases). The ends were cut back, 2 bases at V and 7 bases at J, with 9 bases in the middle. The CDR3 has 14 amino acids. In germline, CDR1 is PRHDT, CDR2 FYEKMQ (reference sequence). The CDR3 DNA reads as TGTGCCAGCAGCTTAAACAGGGCCAATTCACCCCTCCACTTT. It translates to CASSLNRANSPLHF.

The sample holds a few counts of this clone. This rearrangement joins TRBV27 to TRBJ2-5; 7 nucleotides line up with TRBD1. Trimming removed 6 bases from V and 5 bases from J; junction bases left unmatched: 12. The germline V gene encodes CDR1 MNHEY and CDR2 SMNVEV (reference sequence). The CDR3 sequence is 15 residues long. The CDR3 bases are TGTGCCAGCAGGCTGACAGGGATCGGCCGGGAGACCCAGTACTTC. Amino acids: CASRLTGIGRETQYF.

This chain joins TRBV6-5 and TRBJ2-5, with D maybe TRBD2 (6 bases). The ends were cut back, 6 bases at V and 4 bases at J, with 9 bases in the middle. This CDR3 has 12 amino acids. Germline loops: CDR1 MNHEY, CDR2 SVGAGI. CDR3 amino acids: CASRPGGETQYF. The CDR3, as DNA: TGTGCCAGCAGACCCGGGGGAGAGACCCAGTACTTC.

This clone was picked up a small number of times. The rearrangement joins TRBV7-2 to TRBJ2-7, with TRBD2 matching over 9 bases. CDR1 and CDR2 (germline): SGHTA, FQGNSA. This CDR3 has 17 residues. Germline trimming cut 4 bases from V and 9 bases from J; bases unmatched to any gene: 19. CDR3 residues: CASSSYLSSGAHGGQYF. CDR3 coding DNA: TGTGCCAGCAGCTCGTACCTCTCTAGCGGGGCCCACGGGGGGCAGTACTTC.

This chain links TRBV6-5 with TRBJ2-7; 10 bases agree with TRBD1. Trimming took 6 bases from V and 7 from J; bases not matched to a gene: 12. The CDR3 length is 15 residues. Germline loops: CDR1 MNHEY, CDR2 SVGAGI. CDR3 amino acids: CASRKKGQGTGEQYF. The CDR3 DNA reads TGTGCCAGCAGAAAAAAGGGACAGGGGACGGGGGAGCAGTACTTC.

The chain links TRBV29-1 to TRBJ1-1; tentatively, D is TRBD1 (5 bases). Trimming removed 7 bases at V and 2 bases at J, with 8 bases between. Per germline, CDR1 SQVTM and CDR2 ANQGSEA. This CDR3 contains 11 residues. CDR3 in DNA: TGCAGCGGCCAGGGTAACACTGAAGCTTTCTTT. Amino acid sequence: CSGQGNTEAFF. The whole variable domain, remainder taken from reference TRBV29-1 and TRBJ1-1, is SAVISQKPSRDICQRGTSLTIQCQVDSQVTMMFWYRQQPGQSLTLIATANQGSEATYESGFVIDKFPISRPNLTFSTLTVSNMSPEDSSIYLCSGQGNTEAFFGQGTRLTVV.

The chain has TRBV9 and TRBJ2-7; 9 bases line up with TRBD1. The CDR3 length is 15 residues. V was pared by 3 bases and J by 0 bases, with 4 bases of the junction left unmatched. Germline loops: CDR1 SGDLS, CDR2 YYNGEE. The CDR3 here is CASSGGTGRSYEQYF. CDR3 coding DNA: TGTGCCAGCAGCGGGGGGACAGGGCGCTCCTACGAGCAGTACTTC.